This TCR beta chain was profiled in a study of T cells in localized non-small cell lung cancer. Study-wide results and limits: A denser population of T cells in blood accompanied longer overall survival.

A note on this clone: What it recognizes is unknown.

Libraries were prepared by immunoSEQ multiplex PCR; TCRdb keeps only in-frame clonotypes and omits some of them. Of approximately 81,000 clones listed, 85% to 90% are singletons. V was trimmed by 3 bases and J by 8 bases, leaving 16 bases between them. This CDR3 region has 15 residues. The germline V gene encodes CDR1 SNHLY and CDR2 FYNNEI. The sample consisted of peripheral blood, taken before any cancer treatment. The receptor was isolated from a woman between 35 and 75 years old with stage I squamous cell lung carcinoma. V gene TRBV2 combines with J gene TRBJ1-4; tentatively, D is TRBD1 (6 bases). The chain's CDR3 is CASSETWQGPEKLFF. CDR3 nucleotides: TGTGCCAGCAGTGAGACTTGGCAGGGGCCCGAAAAACTGTTTTTT.